This T cell receptor beta chain was observed in a study of regulatory T cells in long-lasting Graves disease. Library construction for TCR beta used iRepertoire HTBI primers and Arm-PCR of CDR3 regions. TCRdb independently ran MiXCR on the multiplex PCR reads; one entry per CDR3 protein. The sample consists of around 470,000 distinct CDR3 sequences, 12% to 15% of them appearing once. This clonotype has at least ten counts. The sample's time point: newly diagnosed GD, antithyroid drugs for less than 3 months. There was RNA extracted from PBMCs, and the TCR library was made from it. V lost 3 bases and J lost 8, with 15 bases in between. The CDR3 loop spans 15 amino acids. Germline assignment: CDR1 SGDLS and CDR2 YYNGEE. In addition, the sample was reused for a study of T cells in Graves' hyperthyroidism and ophthalmopathy. Per that study: No ophthalmopathy progression within 18 months constituted stable Graves' hyperthyroidism. From stable hyperthyroidism, ophthalmopathy was separated by a 13 V-J model.

This sequence was found in a woman between 50 and 59 years old with Graves disease. This chain uses TRBV9 with TRBJ1-6; unclear D gene. The sample consisted of peripheral blood mononuclear cells (PBMCs), taken at new diagnosis, from a patient treated with antithyroid drugs. As DNA, the CDR3 is TGTGCCAGCAGCGAGAGGCCGCGGCGGGATTCACCCCTCCACTTT. Translation gives CASSERPRRDSPLHF.